A selection of T cell receptor beta chains follows, all from one sample in a study of Ad26.COV2.S vaccination and SARS-CoV-2 variants. Profiling relied on immunoSEQ multiplex PCR, and the TCRdb table lists in-frame clones only, not all of them. Counted here are roughly 320,000 clones, roughly 80% occurring once; the ten biggest clones make up about 2.1%. The sequencing here drew on peripheral blood, taken in a trial of Ad26.COV2.S vaccine versus placebo. The receptor source for this set is a person aged 18-65 years who received the Ad26.COV2.S COVID-19 vaccine or a placebo. The CDR3 runs from the conserved cysteine through the conserved F or W. The D gene is left open where the match is weak. Expanded clones are given a class, and other clones once, few, many or no size at all.

D gene,V gene,clone size,J gene,CDR3 length,CDR3 DNA,CDR3 protein
NA,TRBV9,NA,TRBJ1-2,13,TGTGCCAGCAGCGTAATGCAGGGGAGAGGCTACACCTTC,CASSVMQGRGYTF
TRBD2,TRBV5-8,NA,TRBJ2-5,14,TGTGCCAGCAGCATTAGCGGGGCTCAAGAGACCCAGTACTTC,CASSISGAQETQYF
NA,TRBV9,NA,TRBJ2-7,15,TGTGCCAGCAGCGTAGGGACCTCAGGCGCCTACGAGCAGTACTTC,CASSVGTSGAYEQYF
TRBD1,TRBV6-6,NA,TRBJ1-5,15,TGTGCCAGCAGCCAGGGACAGGGACCCAATCAGCCCCAGCATTTT,CASSQGQGPNQPQHF
NA,TRBV7-9,NA,TRBJ1-5,12,TGTGCCAGCGGGGGAAGGGGTGATCCCCAGCATTTT,CASGGRGDPQHF
TRBD1,TRBV24-1,NA,TRBJ2-7,15,TGTGCCACCAGTGGGGGACAGGGAATTTCGTACGAGCAGTACTTC,CATSGGQGISYEQYF
TRBD1,TRBV9,NA,TRBJ1-1,17,TGTGCCAGCAGCATAACACCGGACAGGGTATCGTACACTGAAGCTTTCTTT,CASSITPDRVSYTEAFF
NA,TRBV19,NA,TRBJ2-3,13,TGTGCCAGTAGTCCGTGGACTATAGATACGCAGTATTTT,CASSPWTIDTQYF
TRBD2,TRBV7-9,NA,TRBJ2-1,17,TGTGCCAGCAGCTTAGGGACTAGCGGGGGGGCCTTCAATGAGCAGTTCTTC,CASSLGTSGGAFNEQFF
NA,TRBV2,NA,TRBJ2-3,13,TGTGCCAGCAGTGTTGTAGGGGTAGATACGCAGTATTTT,CASSVVGVDTQYF
TRBD1,TRBV6-1,few,TRBJ2-5,17,TGTGCCAGCAGTGCACCCCGACAGGGGGCCCTTCAAGAGACCCAGTACTTC,CASSAPRQGALQETQYF
TRBD1,TRBV19,NA,TRBJ2-7,14,TGTGCCAGTAGTATCGGGACAGGCCCCTACGAGCAGTACTTC,CASSIGTGPYEQYF
TRBD2,TRBV3-1/TRBV3-2,NA,TRBJ2-2,15,TGTGCCAGCAGCCTCGGGACTAGTGACACCGGGGAGCTGTTTTTT,CASSLGTSDTGELFF
NA,TRBV19,NA,TRBJ1-1,15,TGTGCCAGCCTGCAGGGTACGATAATCGACACTGAAGCTTTCTTT,CASLQGTIIDTEAFF
NA,TRBV28,NA,TRBJ1-6,13,TGTGCCAGCAGTCCACGCCCGGGTTCACCCCTCCACTTT,CASSPRPGSPLHF
NA,TRBV28,NA,TRBJ2-7,18,TGTGCCAGCAGTTTAATCGGGCCCGGGGGCCCTCGAAGCTACGAGCAGTACTTC,CASSLIGPGGPRSYEQYF
TRBD2,TRBV5-1,NA,TRBJ2-7,16,TGCGCCAGCAGCTTTACTAGCGGGGGACGACCCTACGAGCAGTACTTC,CASSFTSGGRPYEQYF
TRBD1,TRBV2,once,TRBJ1-6,15,TGTGCCAGCAGCCTGAACAGGGGGATATATTCACCCCTCCACTTT,CASSLNRGIYSPLHF
TRBD1,TRBV9,NA,TRBJ2-1,16,TGTGCCAGCAGCCGTTCCGGGACAGGAGATTACAATGAGCAGTTCTTC,CASSRSGTGDYNEQFF
NA,TRBV5-1,NA,TRBJ1-4,13,TGCGCCAGCAGCTTGGGAGCTAATGAAAAACTGTTTTTT,CASSLGANEKLFF
NA,TRBV6-5,NA,TRBJ2-3,15,TGTGCCAGCAGTTGGGGAGTGTTAAGCACAGATACGCAGTATTTT,CASSWGVLSTDTQYF
NA,TRBV30,NA,TRBJ1-1,12,TGTGCCTGGAGTACAGGGAGCACTGAAGCTTTCTTT,CAWSTGSTEAFF
NA,TRBV12-3/TRBV12-4,NA,TRBJ1-1,11,TGTGCCACCAGGCAGAACACTGAAGCTTTCTTT,CATRQNTEAFF
NA,TRBV12-3/TRBV12-4,NA,TRBJ2-2,13,TGTGCCAGCAAAGAACGGAACACCGGGGAGCTGTTTTTT,CASKERNTGELFF
TRBD2,TRBV27,NA,TRBJ2-7,15,TGTGCCAGCAGCAGTACTAGCGGGGGCCCCTACGAGCAGTACTTC,CASSSTSGGPYEQYF
NA,TRBV12-3/TRBV12-4,NA,TRBJ1-2,13,TGTGCCAGCAATTCCGGAGGGGTCTATGGCTACACCTTC,CASNSGGVYGYTF
NA,TRBV5-5,once,TRBJ2-7,16,TGTGCCAGCAGCTTGGCCCCCCGGGGTAGCTCCTACGAGCAGTACTTC,CASSLAPRGSSYEQYF
TRBD2,TRBV7-2,NA,TRBJ2-5,15,TGTGCCAGCAGCTCGACTAGCGGGGGGTGGGAGACCCAGTACTTC,CASSSTSGGWETQYF
TRBD2,TRBV7-6,once,TRBJ2-1,18,TGTGCCAGCAGCTTAAACCCTAGCGGGGAGGGGGTCTACAATGAGCAGTTCTTC,CASSLNPSGEGVYNEQFF
NA,TRBV24-1,NA,TRBJ1-4,15,TGTGCCACCAGTGAGTACAGGGACGGTAATGAAAAACTGTTTTTT,CATSEYRDGNEKLFF
NA,TRBV9,NA,TRBJ2-1,11,TGTGCCAGCGGGGTTAGCAATGAGCAGTTCTTC,CASGVSNEQFF
TRBD1,TRBV5-6,NA,TRBJ2-7,15,TGTGCCAGCAGCGCGGACAGGGGGATCCCCTACGAGCAGTACTTC,CASSADRGIPYEQYF
NA,TRBV5-1,NA,TRBJ2-6,15,TGCGCCAGCAGCTTGGTGGAGTCTGGGGCCAACGTCCTGACTTTC,CASSLVESGANVLTF
TRBD2,TRBV11-3,NA,TRBJ2-5,18,TGTGCCAGCAGCCCAGGGACTAGCGGGGGTAATACGGAGAGAACCCAGTACTTC,CASSPGTSGGNTERTQYF